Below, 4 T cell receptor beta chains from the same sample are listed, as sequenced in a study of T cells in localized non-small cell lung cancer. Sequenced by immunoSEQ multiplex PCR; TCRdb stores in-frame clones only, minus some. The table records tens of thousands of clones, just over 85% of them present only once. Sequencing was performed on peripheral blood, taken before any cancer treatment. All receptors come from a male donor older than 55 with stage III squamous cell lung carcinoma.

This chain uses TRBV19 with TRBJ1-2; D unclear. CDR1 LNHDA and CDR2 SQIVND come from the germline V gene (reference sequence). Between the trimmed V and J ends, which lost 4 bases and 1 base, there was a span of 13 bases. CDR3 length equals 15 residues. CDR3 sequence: CASSTGPQNNYGYTF. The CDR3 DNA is TGTGCCAGTAGTACCGGCCCGCAAAATAACTATGGCTACACCTTC.

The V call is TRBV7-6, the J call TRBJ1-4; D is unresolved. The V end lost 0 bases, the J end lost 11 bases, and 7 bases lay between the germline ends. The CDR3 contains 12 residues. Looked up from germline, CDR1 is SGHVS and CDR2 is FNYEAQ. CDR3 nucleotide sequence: TGTGCCAGCAGCTTAGCCGCCGGCAAACTGTTTTTT. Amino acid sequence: CASSLAAGKLFF.

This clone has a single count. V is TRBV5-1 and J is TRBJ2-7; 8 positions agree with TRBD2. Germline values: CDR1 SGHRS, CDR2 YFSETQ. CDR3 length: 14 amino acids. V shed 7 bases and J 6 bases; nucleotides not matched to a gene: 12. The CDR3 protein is CASSPGGDQGEQYF. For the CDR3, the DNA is TGCGCCAGCTCCCCGGGGGGGGATCAAGGCGAGCAGTACTTC.

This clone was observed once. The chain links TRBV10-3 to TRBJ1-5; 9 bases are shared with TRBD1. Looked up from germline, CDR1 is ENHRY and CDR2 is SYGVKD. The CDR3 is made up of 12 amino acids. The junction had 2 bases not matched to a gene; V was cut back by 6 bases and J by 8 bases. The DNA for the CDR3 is TGTGCCATCAGGGACAGGGGAAAGCCCCAGCATTTT. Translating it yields CAIRDRGKPQHF.